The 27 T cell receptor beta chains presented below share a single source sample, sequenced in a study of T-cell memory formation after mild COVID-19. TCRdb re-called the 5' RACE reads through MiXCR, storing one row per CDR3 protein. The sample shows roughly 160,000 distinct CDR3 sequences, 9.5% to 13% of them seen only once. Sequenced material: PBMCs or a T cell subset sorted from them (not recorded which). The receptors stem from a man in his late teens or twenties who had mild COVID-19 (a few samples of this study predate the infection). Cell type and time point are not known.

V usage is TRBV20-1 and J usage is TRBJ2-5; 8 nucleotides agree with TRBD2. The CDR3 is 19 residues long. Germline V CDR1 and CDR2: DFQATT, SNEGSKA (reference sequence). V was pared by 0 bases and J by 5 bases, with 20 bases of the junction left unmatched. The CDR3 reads CSARDQGLEFTRFWETQYF. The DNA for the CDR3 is TGCAGTGCTAGAGATCAGGGACTAGAGTTTACACGTTTCTGGGAGACCCAGTACTTC.

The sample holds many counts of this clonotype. DNA of the CDR3: TGTGCCAGCAGGGGCCCGGGCCCTAATGAGCAGTTCTTC. It is translated as CASRGPGPNEQFF. The chain carries TRBV5-4 and TRBJ2-1; no reliable D call. The germline V gene has CDR1 SGHNT and CDR2 YYREEE (reference sequence). V dropped 5 bases and J dropped 7 bases, with 13 bases sitting between them. The CDR3 length is 13 residues.

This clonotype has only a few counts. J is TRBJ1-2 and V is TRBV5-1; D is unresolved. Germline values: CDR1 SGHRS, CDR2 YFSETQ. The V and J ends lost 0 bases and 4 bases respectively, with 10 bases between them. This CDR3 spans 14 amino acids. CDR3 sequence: CASSLAGTLYGYTF. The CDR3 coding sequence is TGCGCCAGCAGCTTGGCCGGAACTCTCTATGGCTACACCTTC.

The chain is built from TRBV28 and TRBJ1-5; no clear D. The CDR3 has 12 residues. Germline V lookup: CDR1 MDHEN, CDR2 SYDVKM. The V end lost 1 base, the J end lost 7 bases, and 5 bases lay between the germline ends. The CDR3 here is CASSLLEQPQHF. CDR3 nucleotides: TGTGCCAGCAGTTTATTGGAGCAGCCCCAGCATTTT. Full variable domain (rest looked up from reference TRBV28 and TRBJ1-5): DVKVTQSSRYLVKRTGEKVFLECVQDMDHENMFWYRQDPGLGLRLIYFSYDVKMKEKGDIPEGYSVSREKKERFSLILESASTNQTSMYLCASSLLEQPQHFGDGTRLSIL.

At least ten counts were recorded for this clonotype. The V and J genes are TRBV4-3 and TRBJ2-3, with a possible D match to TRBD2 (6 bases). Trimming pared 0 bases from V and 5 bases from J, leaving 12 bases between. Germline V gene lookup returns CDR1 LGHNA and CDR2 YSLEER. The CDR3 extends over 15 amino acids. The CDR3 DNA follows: TGCGCCAGCAGCCAAGAGGAGGGCACAAGAGATACGCAGTATTTT. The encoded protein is CASSQEEGTRDTQYF.

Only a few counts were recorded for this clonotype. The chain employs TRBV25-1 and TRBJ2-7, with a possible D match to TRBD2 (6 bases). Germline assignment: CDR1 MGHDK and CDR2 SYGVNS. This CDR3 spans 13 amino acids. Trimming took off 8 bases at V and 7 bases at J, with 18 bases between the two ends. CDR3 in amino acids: CASWGLPGEEQYF. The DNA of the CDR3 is TGTGCCAGCTGGGGACTCCCGGGTGAAGAGCAGTACTTC.

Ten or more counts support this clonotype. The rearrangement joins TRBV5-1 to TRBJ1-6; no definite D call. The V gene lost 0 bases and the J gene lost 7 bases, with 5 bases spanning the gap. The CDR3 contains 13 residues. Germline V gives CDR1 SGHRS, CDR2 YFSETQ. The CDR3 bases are TGCGCCAGCAGCTTGGAGGGCAATTCACCCCTCCACTTT. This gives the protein CASSLEGNSPLHF.

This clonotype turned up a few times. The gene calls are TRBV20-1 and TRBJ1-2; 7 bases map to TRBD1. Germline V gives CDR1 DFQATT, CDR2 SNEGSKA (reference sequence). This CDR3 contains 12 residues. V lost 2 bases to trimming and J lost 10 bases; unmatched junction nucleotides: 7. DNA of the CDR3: TGCAGTGCTAGAAAGGTCACAGGGGACTACACCTTC. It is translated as CSARKVTGDYTF.

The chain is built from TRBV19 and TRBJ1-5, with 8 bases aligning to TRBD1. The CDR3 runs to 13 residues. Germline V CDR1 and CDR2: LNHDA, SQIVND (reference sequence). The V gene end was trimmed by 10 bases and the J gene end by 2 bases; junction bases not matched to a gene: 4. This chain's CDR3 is CATVGQGNQPQHF. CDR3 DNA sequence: TGTGCCACCGTGGGACAGGGCAATCAGCCCCAGCATTTT.

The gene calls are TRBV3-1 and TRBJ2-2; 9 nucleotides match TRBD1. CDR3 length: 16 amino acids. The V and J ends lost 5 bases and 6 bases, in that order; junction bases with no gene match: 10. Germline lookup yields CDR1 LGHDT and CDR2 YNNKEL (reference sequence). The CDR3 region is CASSITGTGRSGELFF. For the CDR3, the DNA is TGTGCCAGCAGCATAACCGGGACAGGGCGATCCGGGGAGCTGTTTTTT. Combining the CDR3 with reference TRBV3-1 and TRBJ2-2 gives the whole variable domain DTAVSQTPKYLVTQMGNDKSIKCEQNLGHDTMYWYKQDSKKFLKIMFSYNNKELIINETVPNRFSPKSPDKAHLNLHINSLELGDSAVYFCASSITGTGRSGELFFGEGSRLTVL.

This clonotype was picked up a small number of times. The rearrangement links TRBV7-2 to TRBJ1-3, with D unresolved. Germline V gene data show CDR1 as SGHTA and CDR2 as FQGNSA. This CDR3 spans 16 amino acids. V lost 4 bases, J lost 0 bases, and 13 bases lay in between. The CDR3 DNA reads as TGTGCCAGCAGCTACCGCAGCCGGGGCTCTGGAAACACCATATATTTT. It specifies CASSYRSRGSGNTIYF.

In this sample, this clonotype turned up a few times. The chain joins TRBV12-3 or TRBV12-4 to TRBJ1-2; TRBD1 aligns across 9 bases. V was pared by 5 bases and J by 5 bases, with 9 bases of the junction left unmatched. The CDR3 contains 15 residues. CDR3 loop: CASSGPDRGDYGYTF. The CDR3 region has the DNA TGTGCCAGCAGTGGCCCTGACAGGGGGGATTATGGCTACACCTTC.

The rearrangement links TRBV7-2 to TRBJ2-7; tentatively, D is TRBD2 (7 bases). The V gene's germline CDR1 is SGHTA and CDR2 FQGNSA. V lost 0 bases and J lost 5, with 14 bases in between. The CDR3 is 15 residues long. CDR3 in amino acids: CASSLAWGGSHEQYF. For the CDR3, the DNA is TGTGCCAGCAGCTTAGCTTGGGGGGGCTCACACGAGCAGTACTTC.

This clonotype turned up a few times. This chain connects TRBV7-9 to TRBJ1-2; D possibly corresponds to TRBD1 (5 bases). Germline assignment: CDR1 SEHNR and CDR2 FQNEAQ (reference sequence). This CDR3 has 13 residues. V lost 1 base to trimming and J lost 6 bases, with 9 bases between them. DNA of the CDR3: TGTGCCAGCAGCTTAGTGCAGGGCGATGGCTACACCTTC. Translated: CASSLVQGDGYTF.

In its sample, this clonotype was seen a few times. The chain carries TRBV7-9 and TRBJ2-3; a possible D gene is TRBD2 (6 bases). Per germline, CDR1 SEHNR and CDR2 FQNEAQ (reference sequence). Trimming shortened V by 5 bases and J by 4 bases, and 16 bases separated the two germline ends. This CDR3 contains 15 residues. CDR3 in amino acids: CASSPRDSDADTQYF. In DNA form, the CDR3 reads TGTGCCAGCAGCCCCCGGGACTCGGACGCAGATACGCAGTATTTT.

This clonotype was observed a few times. CDR3 sequence reads: CASSFGTSGRSTYEQYV. Here the CDR3 DNA reads TGTGCCAGCAGCTTTGGGACTAGCGGGCGCTCTACCTACGAGCAGTACGTC. The chain combines TRBV5-5 with TRBJ2-7; 12 nucleotides match TRBD2. CDR1 SGHKS and CDR2 YYEKEE come from the germline V gene (reference sequence). V was clipped by 2 bases and J by 2 bases; unmatched bases: 8. CDR3 length equals 17 residues.

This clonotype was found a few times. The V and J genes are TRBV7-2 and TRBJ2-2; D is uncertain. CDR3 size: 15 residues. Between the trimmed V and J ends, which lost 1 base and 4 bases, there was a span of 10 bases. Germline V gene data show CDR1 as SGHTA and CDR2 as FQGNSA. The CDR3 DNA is TGTGCCAGCAGCTTAGGCGTGGGTGCCACCGGGGAGCTGTTTTTT. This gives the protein CASSLGVGATGELFF.

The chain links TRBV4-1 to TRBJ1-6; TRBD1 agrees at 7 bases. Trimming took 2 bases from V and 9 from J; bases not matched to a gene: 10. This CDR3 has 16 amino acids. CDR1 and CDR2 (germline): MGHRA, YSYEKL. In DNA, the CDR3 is TGCGCCAGCAGCCAACTTTTAGGGGGCCCATCTTCACCCCTCCACTTT. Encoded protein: CASSQLLGGPSSPLHF.

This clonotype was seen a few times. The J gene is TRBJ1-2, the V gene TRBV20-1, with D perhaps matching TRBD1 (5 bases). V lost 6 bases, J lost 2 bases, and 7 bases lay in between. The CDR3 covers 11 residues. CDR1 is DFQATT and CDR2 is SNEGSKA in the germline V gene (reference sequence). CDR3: CSARTNYGYTF. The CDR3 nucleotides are TGCAGTGCCAGGACAAACTATGGCTACACCTTC.

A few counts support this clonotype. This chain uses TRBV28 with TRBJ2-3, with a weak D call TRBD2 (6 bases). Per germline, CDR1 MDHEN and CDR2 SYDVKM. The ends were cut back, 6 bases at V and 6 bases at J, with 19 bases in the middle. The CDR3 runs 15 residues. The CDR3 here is CASRVPSEGGDTQYF. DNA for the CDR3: TGTGCCAGCAGGGTCCCTAGCGAGGGTGGGGATACGCAGTATTTT.

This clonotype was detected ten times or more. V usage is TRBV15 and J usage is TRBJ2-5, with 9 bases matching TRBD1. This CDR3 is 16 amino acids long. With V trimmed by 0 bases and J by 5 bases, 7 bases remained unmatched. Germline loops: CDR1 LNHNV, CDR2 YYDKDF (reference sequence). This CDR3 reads CATSRETGGLGETQYF. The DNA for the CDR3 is TGTGCCACCAGCAGAGAAACAGGGGGCCTGGGGGAGACCCAGTACTTC.

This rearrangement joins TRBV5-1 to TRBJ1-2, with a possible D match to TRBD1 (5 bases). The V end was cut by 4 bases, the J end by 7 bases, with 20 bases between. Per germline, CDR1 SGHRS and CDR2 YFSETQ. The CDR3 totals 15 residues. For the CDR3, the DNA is TGCGCCAGCAGCATAACCTCCAGGGCGGAGGGTGGCTACACCTTC. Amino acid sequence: CASSITSRAEGGYTF.

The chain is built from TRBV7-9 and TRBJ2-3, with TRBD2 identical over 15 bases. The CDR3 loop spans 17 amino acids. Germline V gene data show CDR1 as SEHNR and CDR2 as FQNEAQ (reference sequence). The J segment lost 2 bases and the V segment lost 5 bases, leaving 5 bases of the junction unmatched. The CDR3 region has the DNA TGTGCCAGCAGCCCAGGACTAGCGGGGGGGTACACAGATACGCAGTATTTT. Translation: CASSPGLAGGYTDTQYF.

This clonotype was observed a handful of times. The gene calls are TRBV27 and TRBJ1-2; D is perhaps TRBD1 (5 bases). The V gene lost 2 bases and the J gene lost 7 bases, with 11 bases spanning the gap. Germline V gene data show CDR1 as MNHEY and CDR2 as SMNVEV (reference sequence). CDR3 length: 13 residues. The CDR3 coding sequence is TGTGCCAGCAGTTTAGCAGGGAAACGTGGCTACACCTTC. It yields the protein CASSLAGKRGYTF.

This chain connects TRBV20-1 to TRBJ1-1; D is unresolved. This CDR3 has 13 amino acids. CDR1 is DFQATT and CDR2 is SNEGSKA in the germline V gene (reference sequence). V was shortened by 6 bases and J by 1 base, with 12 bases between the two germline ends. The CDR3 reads CSARTEQNTEAFF. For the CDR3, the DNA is TGCAGTGCCCGGACGGAACAGAACACTGAAGCTTTCTTT.

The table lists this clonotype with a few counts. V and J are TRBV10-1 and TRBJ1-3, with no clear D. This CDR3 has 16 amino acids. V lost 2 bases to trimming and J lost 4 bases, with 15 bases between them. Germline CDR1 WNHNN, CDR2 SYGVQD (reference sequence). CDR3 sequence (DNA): TGCGCCAGCAGTGAGGGTACCCTCGACGGGGGAAACACCATATATTTT. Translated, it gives CASSEGTLDGGNTIYF.

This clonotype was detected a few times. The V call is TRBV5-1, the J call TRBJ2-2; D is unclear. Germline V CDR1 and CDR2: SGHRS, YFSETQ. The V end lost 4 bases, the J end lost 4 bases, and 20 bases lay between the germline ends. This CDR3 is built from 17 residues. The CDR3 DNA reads TGCGCCAGCAGCCCTCCACTCGACGGAGTTAGCACCGGGGAGCTGTTTTTT. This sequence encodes CASSPPLDGVSTGELFF.